A single sample is the source of the 27 T cell receptor beta chains below, sequenced in a study of memory CD4+ T cells and cytomegalovirus serostatus. The sort gate was single viable CD3+CD4+CD8-CD45RO+ cells for memory CD4+ T cells. TCRdb's copy holds only in-frame clones and misses some; the assay was immunoSEQ multiplex PCR. This table holds some 87,000 clones, 80% found once. The sequencing sample was made of memory CD4+ T cells from blood. All receptors derive from an adult in good health and CMV-seropositive.

This chain joins TRBV20-1 and TRBJ2-7; D remains unclear. V shed 6 bases and J shed 7 bases, with 13 bases lying between them. The CDR3 totals 11 residues. Germline CDR1 is DFQATT and CDR2 is SNEGSKA (reference sequence). CDR3 in DNA: TGCAGTGCCCGGAGTGCTTGGGAGCAGTACTTC. Translation gives CSARSAWEQYF.

The chain is built from TRBV7-9 and TRBJ1-4; D perhaps matches TRBD1 (5 bases). This CDR3 contains 13 residues. The V and J ends lost 5 bases and 3 bases respectively, with 7 bases between them. Germline V gives CDR1 SEHNR, CDR2 FQNEAQ (reference sequence). For the CDR3, the DNA is TGTGCCAGCAGCCCCAGGGCTAATGAAAAACTGTTTTTT. This translates into CASSPRANEKLFF. Full variable domain (outside the CDR3, taken from reference TRBV7-9 and TRBJ1-4): DTGVSQNPRHKITKRGQNVTFRCDPISEHNRLYWYRQTLGQGPEFLTYFQNEAQLEKSRLLSDRFSAERPKGSFSTLEIQRTEQGDSAMYLCASSPRANEKLFFGSGTQLSVL.

V usage is TRBV6-5 and J usage is TRBJ1-2; D unclear. CDR3 length equals 15 residues. V was shortened by 2 bases and J by 3 bases, with 13 bases between the two germline ends. Germline assignment: CDR1 MNHEY and CDR2 SVGAGI. The DNA of the CDR3 is TGTGCCAGCAGTTACAATCAGAACCCTGACTATGGCTACACCTTC. Its translation is CASSYNQNPDYGYTF.

The gene calls are TRBV5-6 and TRBJ2-6; D is unclear. This CDR3 has 15 residues. Trimming removed 0 bases from V and 0 bases from J, with 4 bases in between. Per the germline V gene, CDR1 is SGHDT and CDR2 is YYEEEE. The CDR3 loop reads CASSLEGSGANVLTF. The CDR3 DNA is TGTGCCAGCAGCTTGGAAGGCTCTGGGGCCAACGTCCTGACTTTC.

The chain's CDR3 is CASSSGVTQPQHF. CDR3 in DNA: TGTGCCAGCAGTTCGGGGGTCACTCAGCCCCAGCATTTT. This sequence joins TRBV2 and TRBJ1-5; TRBD1 might be the D (5 bases). Deletions cut 5 bases from V and 6 bases from J, with 11 bases between. Looked up from germline, CDR1 is SNHLY and CDR2 is FYNNEI. This CDR3 contains 13 residues.

V and J are TRBV6-1 and TRBJ1-3; 8 bases line up with TRBD1. CDR1 and CDR2 (germline): MNHNS, SASEGT. The trim removed 6 bases at V and 4 bases at J, leaving 5 bases unmatched. This CDR3 contains 14 residues. CDR3 in amino acids: CASSRGQGGNTIYF. CDR3 bases: TGTGCCAGCAGCCGAGGACAGGGAGGAAACACCATATATTTT.

V gene TRBV30 combines with J gene TRBJ2-3; 15 positions agree with TRBD2. The ends lost 4 bases at V and 5 bases at J; junction bases unmatched: 4. The CDR3 extends over 15 amino acids. Per germline, CDR1 GTSNPN and CDR2 SVGIG (reference sequence). The CDR3 is CAWTEGLAGGDTQYF. In DNA, the CDR3 is TGTGCCTGGACCGAGGGACTAGCGGGAGGAGATACGCAGTATTTT.

This chain joins TRBV11-2 and TRBJ2-3; D not certain. The CDR3 runs to 12 residues. CDR1 SGHAT and CDR2 FQNNGV come from the germline V gene. V lost 1 base and J lost 6, with 5 bases in between. CDR3 amino acids: CASSLGYDTQYF. The CDR3 DNA follows: TGTGCCAGCAGCTTAGGGTACGATACGCAGTATTTT. Full variable domain (remainder filled in from reference TRBV11-2 and TRBJ2-3): EAGVAQSPRYKIIEKRQSVAFWCNPISGHATLYWYQQILGQGPKLLIQFQNNGVVDDSQLPKDRFSAERLKGVDSTLKIQPAKLEDSAVYLCASSLGYDTQYFGPGTRLTVL.

This clone was seen a single time. This chain connects TRBV7-6 to TRBJ2-5; D is perhaps TRBD2 (6 bases). The CDR3 length is 15 residues. CDR1 is SGHVS and CDR2 is FNYEAQ in the germline V gene. Trimming removed 2 bases at V and 7 bases at J, with 17 bases between. The CDR3 here is CASSLSAVEGMTQYF. The DNA for the CDR3 is TGTGCCAGCAGCTTATCCGCGGTGGAGGGTATGACCCAGTACTTC.

The chain employs TRBV5-1 and TRBJ2-5; 14 nucleotides match TRBD2. Trimming at V came to 0 bases and at J to 0 bases, leaving 4 bases not matched to a gene. Germline CDR1 reads SGHRS; CDR2 reads YFSETQ. There are 18 residues in the CDR3. This CDR3 is CASSLGLAGGQYQETQYF. The CDR3 DNA reads TGCGCCAGCAGCTTGGGACTAGCGGGAGGGCAGTACCAAGAGACCCAGTACTTC.

V and J are TRBV6-1 and TRBJ2-7; 7 nucleotides agree with TRBD1. The length of the CDR3 is 15 residues. The germline gives CDR1 MNHNS, CDR2 SASEGT. V lost 4 bases to trimming and J lost 3 bases; unmatched junction nucleotides: 9. CDR3 bases: TGTGCCAGCAGTGCGTCGGGACAGCTAGTCTACGAGCAGTACTTC. Its protein is CASSASGQLVYEQYF.

The J gene is TRBJ1-1, the V gene TRBV7-2, with a weak D call TRBD1 (6 bases). CDR3 length equals 13 residues. Trimming removed 7 bases from V and 5 bases from J, with 14 bases in between. Per the germline V gene, CDR1 is SGHTA and CDR2 is FQGNSA. CDR3 amino acids: CASTQQGRTEAFF. The CDR3 bases are TGTGCCAGCACCCAGCAGGGGAGGACTGAAGCTTTCTTT.

This clone was counted a few times. The chain carries TRBV7-2 and TRBJ1-4, with D uncertain. V was pared by 3 bases and J by 7 bases, with 6 bases between. The CDR3 is 12 amino acids. Germline V gives CDR1 SGHTA, CDR2 FQGNSA. In nucleotides, the CDR3 is TGTGCCAGCAGCTTCCTAGGTGAAAAACTGTTTTTT. Translating gives CASSFLGEKLFF.

The V gene is TRBV7-9, the J gene TRBJ2-7; no clear D gene. The CDR3 extends over 13 amino acids. Trimming removed 1 base from V and 6 bases from J, with 10 bases in between. Germline assignment: CDR1 SEHNR and CDR2 FQNEAQ (reference sequence). The CDR3 nucleotides read TGTGCCAGCAGCTTAGGGGGTGGGTTCGAGCAGTACTTC. It encodes CASSLGGGFEQYF.

The chain combines TRBV28 with TRBJ1-5; D is undetermined. V was cut by 10 bases and J by 0 bases, with 10 bases left in between. CDR1 and CDR2 from the germline V gene are MDHEN and SYDVKM. The CDR3 runs 13 residues. The CDR3 is CATESYSNQPQHF. Here the CDR3 DNA reads TGTGCCACCGAATCTTATAGCAATCAGCCCCAGCATTTT. The whole variable domain, filled in from reference TRBV28 and TRBJ1-5, reads DVKVTQSSRYLVKRTGEKVFLECVQDMDHENMFWYRQDPGLGLRLIYFSYDVKMKEKGDIPEGYSVSREKKERFSLILESASTNQTSMYLCATESYSNQPQHFGDGTRLSIL.

The CDR3 reads CASKTGTRTYEQYF. CDR3 nucleotides: TGTGCCAGCAAAACCGGGACTAGAACCTACGAGCAGTACTTC. This chain connects TRBV27 to TRBJ2-7; 8 bases are shared with TRBD2. Trimming took 7 bases from V and 2 from J; bases not matched to a gene: 7. CDR3 length equals 14 residues. CDR1 is MNHEY, CDR2 SMNVEV, per germline (reference sequence).

The gene calls are TRBV7-9 and TRBJ1-4; possible D gene TRBD1, 5 bases. V was pared by 0 bases and J by 7 bases, with 15 bases between. CDR1 and CDR2 from the germline V gene are SEHNR and FQNEAQ (reference sequence). The CDR3 extends over 16 amino acids. CDR3 amino acids: CASSLARSERGEKLFF. The CDR3 DNA sequence: TGTGCCAGCAGCTTAGCCAGGAGTGAGAGGGGTGAAAAACTGTTTTTT.

Notes on this clone: Germline and junction disagree at one end, which may indicate a read error. The chain joins TRBV11-2 to TRBJ1-1, with D perhaps TRBD1 (6 bases). Germline V CDR1 and CDR2: SGHAT, FQNNGV. The CDR3 loop spans 13 amino acids. CDR3 residues: CASSLDGGAGARF. The CDR3 DNA follows: TGTGCCAGCAGCTTAGATGGGGGGGCAGGGGCTCGATTT.

J is TRBJ1-1 and V is TRBV5-1; maybe TRBD1 (6 bases). The germline CDR1 and CDR2 sequences are SGHRS and YFSETQ. V lost 6 bases and J lost 5, with 17 bases in between. The CDR3 loop spans 14 amino acids. The CDR3 spells CASTQGGGRTEAFF. CDR3 nucleotides: TGCGCCAGCACCCAAGGGGGGGGGAGGACTGAAGCTTTCTTT.

The chain carries TRBV27 and TRBJ2-1, with TRBD2 identical over 10 bases. Looked up from germline, CDR1 is MNHEY and CDR2 is SMNVEV (reference sequence). The trim removed 7 bases at V and 2 bases at J, leaving 11 bases unmatched. There are 17 residues in the CDR3. As DNA, the CDR3 is TGTGCCAGCACCTCGACCGAACTAGCGGGGCCCTACAATGAGCAGTTCTTC. Its translation: CASTSTELAGPYNEQFF.

Only one count was recorded for this clone. The rearrangement uses TRBV7-9 and TRBJ2-2; D is undetermined. Germline values: CDR1 SEHNR, CDR2 FQNEAQ (reference sequence). The germline V and J ends were trimmed by 5 bases and 5 bases, with 9 bases remaining between them. CDR3 size: 13 residues. CDR3 nucleotides: TGTGCCAGCAGCCCCCAAGATACCGGGGAGCTGTTTTTT. Translating gives CASSPQDTGELFF.

The chain uses TRBV28 and TRBJ1-5, with D possibly being TRBD1 (5 bases). CDR1 and CDR2 (germline): MDHEN, SYDVKM. Trimming removed 2 bases at V and 2 bases at J, with 10 bases between. CDR3 size: 15 residues. The CDR3 is CASSLEGGGNQPQHF. In nucleotides, the CDR3 is TGTGCCAGCAGTTTAGAGGGAGGGGGCAATCAGCCCCAGCATTTT. Full variable domain (outside the CDR3, taken from reference TRBV28 and TRBJ1-5): DVKVTQSSRYLVKRTGEKVFLECVQDMDHENMFWYRQDPGLGLRLIYFSYDVKMKEKGDIPEGYSVSREKKERFSLILESASTNQTSMYLCASSLEGGGNQPQHFGDGTRLSIL.

This clone has a single count. The rearrangement links TRBV4-1 to TRBJ1-4, with unresolved D. Germline V gives CDR1 MGHRA, CDR2 YSYEKL. V lost 4 bases and J 4 bases, leaving 10 bases between the germline ends. This CDR3 has 14 residues. The DNA for the CDR3 is TGCGCCAGCAGCCTACAAGTGGGTAATGAAAAACTGTTTTTT. It is translated as CASSLQVGNEKLFF.

The CDR3 reads CASSLVPGGNDAGELFF. The DNA of the CDR3 is TGCGCCAGCAGCTTAGTCCCAGGGGGTAATGACGCCGGGGAGCTGTTTTTT. The chain carries TRBV5-1 and TRBJ2-2; 7 positions agree with TRBD1. In germline, CDR1 is SGHRS, CDR2 YFSETQ. CDR3 length: 17 amino acids. V was pared by 2 bases and J by 6 bases, with 13 bases of the junction left unmatched. Using reference TRBV5-1 and TRBJ2-2 for the parts outside the CDR3, the full variable domain is KAGVTQTPRYLIKTRGQQVTLSCSPISGHRSVSWYQQTPGQGLQFLFEYFSETQRNKGNFPGRFSGRQFSNSRSEMNVSTLELGDSALYLCASSLVPGGNDAGELFFGEGSRLTVL.

The V and J genes are TRBV6-5 and TRBJ1-1; a weak D match, TRBD1 (6 bases). CDR1 is MNHEY and CDR2 is SVGAGI in the germline V gene. The CDR3 length is 13 residues. Trimming removed 6 bases from V and 1 base from J, with 9 bases in between. This CDR3 is CASSGQWNTEAFF. CDR3 sequence (DNA): TGTGCCAGCAGCGGACAGTGGAACACTGAAGCTTTCTTT.

This rearrangement joins TRBV4-3 to TRBJ2-1, with TRBD2 matching over 7 bases. CDR1 and CDR2 (germline): LGHNA, YSLEER. The CDR3 contains 15 residues. The junction had 7 bases not matched to a gene; V was cut back by 3 bases and J by 5 bases. DNA for the CDR3: TGCGCCAGCAGCCAGCTAGCGGCACACCACAATGAGCAGTTCTTC. This sequence encodes CASSQLAAHHNEQFF.

The V gene is TRBV7-2, the J gene TRBJ1-1; 7 bases match TRBD1. The junction had 3 bases not matched to a gene; V was cut back by 3 bases and J by 5 bases. The CDR3 sequence is 13 residues long. Germline lookup yields CDR1 SGHTA and CDR2 FQGNSA. The CDR3 DNA reads as TGTGCCAGCAGCTTCACAGGGGTTACTGAAGCTTTCTTT. Protein product: CASSFTGVTEAFF.